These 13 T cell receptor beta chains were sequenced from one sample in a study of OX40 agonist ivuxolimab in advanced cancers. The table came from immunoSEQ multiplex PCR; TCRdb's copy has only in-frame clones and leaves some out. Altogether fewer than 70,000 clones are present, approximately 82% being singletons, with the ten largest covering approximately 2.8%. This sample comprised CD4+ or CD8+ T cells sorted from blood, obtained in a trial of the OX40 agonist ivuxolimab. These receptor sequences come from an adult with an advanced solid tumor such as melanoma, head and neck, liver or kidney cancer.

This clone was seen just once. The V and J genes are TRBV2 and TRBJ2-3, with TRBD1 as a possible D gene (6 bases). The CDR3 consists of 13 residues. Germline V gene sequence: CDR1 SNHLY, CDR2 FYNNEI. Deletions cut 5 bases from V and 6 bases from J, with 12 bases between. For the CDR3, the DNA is TGTGCCAGCAGTTTAGGACAGTCGGATACGCAGTATTTT. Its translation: CASSLGQSDTQYF.

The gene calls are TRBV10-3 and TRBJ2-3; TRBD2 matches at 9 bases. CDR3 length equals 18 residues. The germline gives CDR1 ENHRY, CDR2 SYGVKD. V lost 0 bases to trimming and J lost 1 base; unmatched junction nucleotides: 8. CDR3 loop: CAISESQASGAGTDTQYF. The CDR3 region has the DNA TGTGCCATCAGTGAGTCGCAGGCTAGCGGGGCGGGCACAGATACGCAGTATTTT.

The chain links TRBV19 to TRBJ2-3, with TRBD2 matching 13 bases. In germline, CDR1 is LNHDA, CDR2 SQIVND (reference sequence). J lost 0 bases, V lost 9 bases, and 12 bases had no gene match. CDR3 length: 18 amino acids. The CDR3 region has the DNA TGTGCCAGCTCTAACCGGGGGACTAGCGGGGATAGCACAGATACGCAGTATTTT. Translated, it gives CASSNRGTSGDSTDTQYF. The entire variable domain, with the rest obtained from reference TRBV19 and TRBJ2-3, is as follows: DGGITQSPKYLFRKEGQNVTLSCEQNLNHDAMYWYRQDPGQGLRLIYYSQIVNDFQKGDIAEGYSVSREKKESFPLTVTSAQKNPTAFYLCASSNRGTSGDSTDTQYFGPGTRLTVL.

CDR3 DNA: TGTGCCAGCAGCCCAGGGATCACCGGGGAGCTGTTTTTT. Protein: CASSPGITGELFF. The chain carries TRBV7-3 and TRBJ2-2; D is possibly TRBD1 (5 bases). Germline V gives CDR1 SGHTA, CDR2 FQGTGA. CDR3 length equals 13 residues. V lost 5 bases and J lost 4, with 8 bases in between.

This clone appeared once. The CDR3 nucleotides read TGCGCCAGCAGCTTAATAATCGCTCTACAAGAGACCCAGTACTTC. Amino acids: CASSLIIALQETQYF. The chain uses TRBV5-1 and TRBJ2-5; D ambiguous. The CDR3 sequence is 15 residues long. The ends were cut back, 2 bases at V and 2 bases at J, with 13 bases in the middle. Germline loops: CDR1 SGHRS, CDR2 YFSETQ. Complete variable domain (other parts from reference TRBV5-1 and TRBJ2-5): KAGVTQTPRYLIKTRGQQVTLSCSPISGHRSVSWYQQTPGQGLQFLFEYFSETQRNKGNFPGRFSGRQFSNSRSEMNVSTLELGDSALYLCASSLIIALQETQYFGPGTRLLVL.

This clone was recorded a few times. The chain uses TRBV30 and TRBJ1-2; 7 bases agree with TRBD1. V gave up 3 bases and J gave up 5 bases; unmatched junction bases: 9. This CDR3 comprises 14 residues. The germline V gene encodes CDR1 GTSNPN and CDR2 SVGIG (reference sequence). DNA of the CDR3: TGTGCCTGGAGCGACAGGGTCCCTCCGTATGGCTACACCTTC. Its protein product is CAWSDRVPPYGYTF.

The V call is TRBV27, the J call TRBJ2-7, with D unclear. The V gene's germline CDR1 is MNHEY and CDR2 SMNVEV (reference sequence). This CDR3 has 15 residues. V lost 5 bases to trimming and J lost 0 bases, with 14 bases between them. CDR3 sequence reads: CASSPRHVGSYEQYF. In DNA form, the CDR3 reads TGTGCCAGCAGTCCTCGACACGTAGGCTCCTACGAGCAGTACTTC.

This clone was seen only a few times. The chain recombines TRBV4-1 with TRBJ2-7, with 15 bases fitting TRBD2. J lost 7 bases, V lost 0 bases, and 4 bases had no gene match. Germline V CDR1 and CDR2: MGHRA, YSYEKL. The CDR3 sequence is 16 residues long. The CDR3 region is CASSQERTSGGVEQYF. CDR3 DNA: TGCGCCAGCAGCCAAGAAAGGACTAGCGGGGGGGTTGAGCAGTACTTC.

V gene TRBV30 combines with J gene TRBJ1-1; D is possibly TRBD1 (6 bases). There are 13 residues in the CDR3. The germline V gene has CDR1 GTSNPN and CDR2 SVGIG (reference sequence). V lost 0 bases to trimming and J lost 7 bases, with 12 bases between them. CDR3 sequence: CAWSVRTAGEAFF. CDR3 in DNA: TGTGCCTGGAGTGTACGGACAGCCGGTGAAGCTTTCTTT.

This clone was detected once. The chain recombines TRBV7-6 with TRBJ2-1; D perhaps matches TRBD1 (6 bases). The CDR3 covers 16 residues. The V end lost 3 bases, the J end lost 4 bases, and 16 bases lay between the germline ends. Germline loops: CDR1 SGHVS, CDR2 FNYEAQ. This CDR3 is CASSLLGGAEYNEQFF. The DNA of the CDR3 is TGTGCCAGCAGCTTGCTAGGGGGAGCGGAATACAATGAGCAGTTCTTC.

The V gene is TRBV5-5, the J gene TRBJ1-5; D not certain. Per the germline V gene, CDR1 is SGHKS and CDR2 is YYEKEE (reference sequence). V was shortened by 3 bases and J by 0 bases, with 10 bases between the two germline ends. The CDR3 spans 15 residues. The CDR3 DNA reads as TGTGCCAGCAGCTATGGGCCGGTTAGCAATCAGCCCCAGCATTTT. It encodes CASSYGPVSNQPQHF.

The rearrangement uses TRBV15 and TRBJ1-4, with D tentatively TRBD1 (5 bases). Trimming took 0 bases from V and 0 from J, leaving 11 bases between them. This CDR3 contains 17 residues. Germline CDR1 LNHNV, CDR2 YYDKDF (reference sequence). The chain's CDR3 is CATSRDIPGSTNEKLFF. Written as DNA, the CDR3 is TGTGCCACCAGCAGAGATATCCCAGGGTCAACTAATGAAAAACTGTTTTTT.

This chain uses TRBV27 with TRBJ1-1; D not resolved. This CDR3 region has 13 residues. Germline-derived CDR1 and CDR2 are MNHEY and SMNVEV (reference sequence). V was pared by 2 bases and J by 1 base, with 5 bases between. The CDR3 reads CASSLQANTEAFF. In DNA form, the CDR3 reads TGTGCCAGCAGTTTACAAGCGAACACTGAAGCTTTCTTT.